The following is a TCR beta chain sequence with its context. This specimen comes from a study of blood T cell repertoires in COVID-19. About the study: The study drew acute and convalescent COVID-19 samples from the United States, Italy and Spain. T cells, B-cell-depleted T cells, or PBMCs provided the cDNA or gDNA that served as material.

The V gene's germline CDR1 is MNHEY and CDR2 SMNVEV (reference sequence). Trimming removed 3 bases from V and 4 bases from J; junction bases left unmatched: 15. CDR3 length: 19 residues. Under the authors' procedure: Nucleated cell counts were estimated from reference gene primer amplification. Using immunoSEQ multiplex PCR, the repertoire was profiled, and TCRdb retains in-frame clones only, with some absent. Clonal size and the V and J genes are those of that table, whereas D and trimming came from the DNA. This sample has 180,000 or so clones, with 80% to 90% found just once. This clonotype was sampled from a man in his fifties or sixties with acute or convalescent COVID-19. Sequenced: peripheral blood. This chain joins TRBV27 and TRBJ2-2; 9 nucleotides match TRBD2. The DNA for the CDR3 is TGTGCCAGCAGTTTGCAAACCGGGACTAGCATTTTTGGCACCGGGGAGCTGTTTTTT. Translated: CASSLQTGTSIFGTGELFF.